The rows below give T cell receptor beta chains drawn from one sample of a study of T cells after yellow fever vaccination. TCRdb independently ran MiXCR on the 5' RACE reads; one entry per CDR3 protein. The table includes hundreds of thousands of distinct CDR3 sequences, roughly 9.4% detected once. Sequencing was performed on PBMCs, taken on the day of the first yellow fever vaccination. The receptors were gathered from a man between 18 and 29 years old who received the YFV17D yellow fever vaccine. The CDR3 runs from the conserved cysteine through the conserved F or W. D genes are given only for firm matches. The size field is filled for only some rows; it gives once, few, many or a size class.

D gene,V gene,clone size,J gene,CDR3 protein,CDR3 DNA
TRBD2,TRBV12-3/TRBV12-4,few,TRBJ2-1,CASSPGLAGGPENEQFF,TGTGCCAGCAGTCCGGGACTAGCGGGGGGGCCGGAGAATGAGCAGTTCTTC
.,TRBV10-3,.,TRBJ2-3,CAISGTDTQYF,TGTGCCATCAGTGGCACAGATACGCAGTATTTT
.,TRBV4-2,.,TRBJ1-1,CASSQDMVGTPEAFF,TGTGCCAGCAGCCAAGATATGGTGGGGACACCTGAAGCTTTCTTT
.,TRBV25-1,few,TRBJ1-5,CASSESGEISNQPQHF,TGTGCCAGCAGTGAATCTGGGGAAATAAGCAATCAGCCCCAGCATTTT
.,TRBV29-1,many,TRBJ2-3,CSVEENTDSYIGADTQYF,TGCAGCGTTGAAGAAAATACAGATTCCTACATTGGGGCAGATACGCAGTATTTT
TRBD1,TRBV27,.,TRBJ1-6,CASTTSHEGATSPLHF,TGTGCCAGCACAACGTCCCACGAGGGGGCTACTTCACCCCTCCACTTT
TRBD1,TRBV5-1,few,TRBJ2-3,CASSLWGQGTDTQYF,TGCGCCAGCAGCCTTTGGGGACAGGGGACAGATACGCAGTATTTT
.,TRBV2,.,TRBJ1-6,CASRGDGNNSPLHF,TGTGCCAGCAGAGGGGACGGGAATAATTCACCCCTCCACTTT
TRBD2,TRBV7-2,few,TRBJ2-5,CASSLTSGGGTQYF,TGTGCCAGCAGCTTAACTAGCGGGGGGGGGACCCAGTACTTC
TRBD1,TRBV6-5,few,TRBJ1-2,CASSYWTGGAGYTF,TGTGCCAGCAGTTACTGGACAGGGGGCGCGGGCTACACCTTC
.,TRBV5-8,.,TRBJ1-6,CASTKWGSYNSPLHF,TGTGCCAGCACTAAGTGGGGCTCCTATAATTCACCCCTCCACTTT
.,TRBV21-1,few,TRBJ2-5,CASSKDLTRQETQYF,TGTGCCAGCAGCAAAGACCTGACCAGACAAGAGACCCAGTACTTC
.,TRBV12-3/TRBV12-4,few,TRBJ2-5,CASSPYLQVGWHF,TGTGCCAGCAGTCCCTATCTACAGGTTGGGTGGCACTTC
.,TRBV6-2/TRBV6-3,.,TRBJ2-3,CASSYLGVTDTQYF,TGTGCCAGCAGTTATCTTGGGGTCACAGATACGCAGTATTTT
.,TRBV6-5,few,TRBJ1-2,CASRAILAPYGYTF,TGTGCCAGCAGGGCCATATTGGCCCCCTATGGCTACACCTTC
TRBD1,TRBV3-1,.,TRBJ2-3,CASTWGQGRSAAQYF,TGTGCCAGCACCTGGGGACAGGGTCGGTCAGCGGCGCAGTATTTT
TRBD2,TRBV7-2,few,TRBJ2-7,CASSLVGGGVYEQYF,TGTGCCAGCAGCTTAGTCGGCGGGGGGGTATACGAGCAGTACTTC
TRBD2,TRBV5-1,few,TRBJ2-1,CASSLGTGGPLYEQFF,TGCGCCAGCAGCTTGGGGACGGGGGGTCCTCTCTATGAGCAGTTCTTC
TRBD1,TRBV7-9,few,TRBJ1-1,CASSLAGTGATEAFF,TGTGCCAGCAGCTTAGCGGGGACAGGGGCCACTGAAGCTTTCTTT
.,TRBV13,.,TRBJ2-5,CASNAGREETQYF,TGTGCCAGCAATGCAGGGAGAGAAGAGACCCAGTACTTC
.,TRBV5-4,.,TRBJ2-2,CASSLVQGRNTGELFF,TGTGCCAGCAGCTTGGTGCAGGGTCGGAACACCGGGGAGCTGTTTTTT
.,TRBV7-6,.,TRBJ2-2,CASSPQWNTGELFF,TGTGCCAGCAGCCCCCAGTGGAACACCGGGGAGCTGTTTTTT